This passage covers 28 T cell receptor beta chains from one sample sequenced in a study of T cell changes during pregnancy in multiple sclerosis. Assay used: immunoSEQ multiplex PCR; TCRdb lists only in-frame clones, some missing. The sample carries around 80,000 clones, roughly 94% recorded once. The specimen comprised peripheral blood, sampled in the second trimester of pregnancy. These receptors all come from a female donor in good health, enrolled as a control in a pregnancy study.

CDR3 nucleotide sequence: TGTGCCAGCAGCCGTTTAGGACTAGCGGGGAACACCGGGGAGCTGTTTTTT. Translation gives CASSRLGLAGNTGELFF. V gene TRBV27 combines with J gene TRBJ2-2; 11 bases match TRBD2. This CDR3 is 17 amino acids long. The germline gives CDR1 MNHEY, CDR2 SMNVEV (reference sequence). J gave up 1 base and V 6 bases, and 7 bases lay outside the gene matches.

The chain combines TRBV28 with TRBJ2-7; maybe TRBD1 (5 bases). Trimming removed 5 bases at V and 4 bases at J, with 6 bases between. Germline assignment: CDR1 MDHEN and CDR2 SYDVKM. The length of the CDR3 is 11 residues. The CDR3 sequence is CASSPGYEQYF. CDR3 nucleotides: TGTGCCAGCAGTCCAGGGTACGAGCAGTACTTC.

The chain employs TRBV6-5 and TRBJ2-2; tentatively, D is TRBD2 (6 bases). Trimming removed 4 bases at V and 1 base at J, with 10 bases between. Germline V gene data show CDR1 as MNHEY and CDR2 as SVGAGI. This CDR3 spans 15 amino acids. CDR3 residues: CASSSAGRNTGELFF. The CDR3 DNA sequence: TGTGCCAGCAGTTCTGCCGGGAGGAACACCGGGGAGCTGTTTTTT.

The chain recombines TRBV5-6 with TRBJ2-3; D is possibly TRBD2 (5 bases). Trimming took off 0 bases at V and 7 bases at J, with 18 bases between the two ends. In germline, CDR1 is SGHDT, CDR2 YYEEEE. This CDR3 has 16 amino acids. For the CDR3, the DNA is TGTGCCAGCAGCTTGGTCTCTAGCCAACCACCGAATACGCAGTATTTT. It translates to CASSLVSSQPPNTQYF.

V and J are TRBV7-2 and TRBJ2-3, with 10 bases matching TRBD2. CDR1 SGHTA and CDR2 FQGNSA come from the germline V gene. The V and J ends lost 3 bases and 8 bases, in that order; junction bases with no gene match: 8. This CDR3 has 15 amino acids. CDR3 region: CASSLWTSGLGTQYF. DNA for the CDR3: TGTGCCAGCAGCTTGTGGACTAGCGGCCTCGGTACGCAGTATTTT.

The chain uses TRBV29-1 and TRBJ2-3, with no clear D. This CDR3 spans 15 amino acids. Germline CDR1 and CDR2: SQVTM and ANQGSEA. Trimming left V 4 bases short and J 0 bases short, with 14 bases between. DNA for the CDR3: TGCAGCGTTGTAGTAGCAATTATAAGCACAGATACGCAGTATTTT. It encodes CSVVVAIISTDTQYF.

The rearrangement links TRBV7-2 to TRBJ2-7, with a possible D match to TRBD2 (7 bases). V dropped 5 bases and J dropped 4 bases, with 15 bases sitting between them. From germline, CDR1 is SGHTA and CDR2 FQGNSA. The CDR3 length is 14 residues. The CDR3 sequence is CASSRTGRAYEQYF. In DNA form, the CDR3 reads TGTGCCAGCAGCCGAACAGGGAGGGCGTACGAGCAGTACTTC.

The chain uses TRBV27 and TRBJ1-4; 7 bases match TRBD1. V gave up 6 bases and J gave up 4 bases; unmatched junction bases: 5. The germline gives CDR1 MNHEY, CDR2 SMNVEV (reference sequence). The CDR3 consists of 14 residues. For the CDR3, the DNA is TGTGCCAGCAGCCGACAGGGACTTAATGAAAAACTGTTTTTT. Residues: CASSRQGLNEKLFF.

The CDR3 spells CASSPEGLAGGVGQYF. The CDR3 DNA reads as TGTGCCAGCAGCCCGGAGGGACTAGCGGGAGGGGTTGGGCAGTACTTC. The rearrangement links TRBV27 to TRBJ2-7; 16 bases agree with TRBD2. There are 16 residues in the CDR3. The V gene end was trimmed by 6 bases and the J gene end by 9 bases; junction bases not matched to a gene: 11. Germline CDR1 and CDR2: MNHEY and SMNVEV (reference sequence).

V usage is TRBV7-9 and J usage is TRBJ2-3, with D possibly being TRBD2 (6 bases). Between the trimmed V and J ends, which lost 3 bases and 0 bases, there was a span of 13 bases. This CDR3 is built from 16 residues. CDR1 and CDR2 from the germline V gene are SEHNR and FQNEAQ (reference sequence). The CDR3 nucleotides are TGTGCCAGCAGCTTCCGACTAGGTACTAGCACAGATACGCAGTATTTT. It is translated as CASSFRLGTSTDTQYF.

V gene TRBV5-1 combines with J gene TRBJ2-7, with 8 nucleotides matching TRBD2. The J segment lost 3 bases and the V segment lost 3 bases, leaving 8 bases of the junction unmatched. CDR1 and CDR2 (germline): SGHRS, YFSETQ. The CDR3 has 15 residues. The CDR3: CASSSEISGDYEQYF. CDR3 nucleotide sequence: TGCGCCAGCAGCTCGGAGATTAGCGGGGACTACGAGCAGTACTTC.

CDR3 protein: CASSWGGPSSYEQYF. The CDR3 DNA is TGTGCCAGCAGCTGGGGCGGCCCAAGCTCCTACGAGCAGTACTTC. The chain couples TRBV5-8 to TRBJ2-7; the D gene is possibly TRBD1 (5 bases). V lost 3 bases and J lost 0, with 13 bases in between. This CDR3 has 15 residues. Germline V gene data show CDR1 as SGHTS and CDR2 as YDEGEE.

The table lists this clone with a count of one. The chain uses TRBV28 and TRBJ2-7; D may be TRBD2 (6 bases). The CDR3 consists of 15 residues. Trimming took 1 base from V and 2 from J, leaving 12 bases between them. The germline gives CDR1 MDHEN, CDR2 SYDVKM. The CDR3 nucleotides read TGTGCCAGCAGTTTATTCGGGGGAGAGGCCTACGAGCAGTACTTC. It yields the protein CASSLFGGEAYEQYF.

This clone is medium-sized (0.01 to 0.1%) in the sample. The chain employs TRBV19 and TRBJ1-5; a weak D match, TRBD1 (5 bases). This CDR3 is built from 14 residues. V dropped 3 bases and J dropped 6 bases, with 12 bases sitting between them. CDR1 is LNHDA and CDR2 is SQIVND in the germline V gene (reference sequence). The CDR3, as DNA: TGTGCCAGTAGTATGAAGGGGTCGGGTCAGCCCCAGCATTTT. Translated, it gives CASSMKGSGQPQHF.

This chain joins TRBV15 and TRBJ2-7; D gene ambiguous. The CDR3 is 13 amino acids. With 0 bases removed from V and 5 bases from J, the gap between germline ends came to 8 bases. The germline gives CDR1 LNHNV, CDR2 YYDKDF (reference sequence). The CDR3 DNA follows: TGTGCCACCAGCAGAGACGACACCCACGAGCAGTACTTC. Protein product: CATSRDDTHEQYF.

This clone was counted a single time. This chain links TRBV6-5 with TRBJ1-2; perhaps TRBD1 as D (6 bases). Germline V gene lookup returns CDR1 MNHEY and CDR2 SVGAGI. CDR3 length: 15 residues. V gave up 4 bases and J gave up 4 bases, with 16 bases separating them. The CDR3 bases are TGTGCCAGCAGTTTTCAAAGGGGGGGTCTCTATGGCTACACCTTC. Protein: CASSFQRGGLYGYTF.

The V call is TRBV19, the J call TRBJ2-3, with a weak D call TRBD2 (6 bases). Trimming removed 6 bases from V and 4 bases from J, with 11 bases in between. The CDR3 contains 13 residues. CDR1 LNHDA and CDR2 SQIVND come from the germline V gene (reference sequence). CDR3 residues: CASREGPSDTQYF. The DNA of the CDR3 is TGTGCCAGTAGGGAGGGACCCTCAGATACGCAGTATTTT.

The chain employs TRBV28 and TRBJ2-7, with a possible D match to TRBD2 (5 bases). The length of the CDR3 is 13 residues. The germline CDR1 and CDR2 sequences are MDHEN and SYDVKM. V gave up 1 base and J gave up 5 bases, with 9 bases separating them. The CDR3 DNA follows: TGTGCCAGCAGTTTATTGTTCGGGGACGAGCAGTACTTC. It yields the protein CASSLLFGDEQYF.

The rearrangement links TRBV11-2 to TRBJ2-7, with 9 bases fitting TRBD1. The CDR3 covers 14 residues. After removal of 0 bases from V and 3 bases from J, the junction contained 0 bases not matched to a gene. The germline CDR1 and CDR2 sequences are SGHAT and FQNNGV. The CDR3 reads CASSLETGGYEQYF. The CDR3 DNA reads TGTGCCAGCAGCTTAGAGACAGGGGGCTACGAGCAGTACTTC.

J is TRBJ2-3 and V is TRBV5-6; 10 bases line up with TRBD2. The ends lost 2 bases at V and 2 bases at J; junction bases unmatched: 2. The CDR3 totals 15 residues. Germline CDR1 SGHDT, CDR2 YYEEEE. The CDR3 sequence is CASSFGLADTDTQYF. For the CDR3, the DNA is TGTGCCAGCAGCTTCGGACTAGCGGACACAGATACGCAGTATTTT.

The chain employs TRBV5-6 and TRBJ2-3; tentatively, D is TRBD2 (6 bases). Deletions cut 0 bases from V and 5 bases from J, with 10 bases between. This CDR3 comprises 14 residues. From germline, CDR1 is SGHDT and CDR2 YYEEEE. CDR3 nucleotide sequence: TGTGCCAGCAGCTTGGCGGGAGCCAGAGATACGCAGTATTTT. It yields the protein CASSLAGARDTQYF.

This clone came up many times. The CDR3 loop reads CASRRGQVNYEQYF. The DNA for the CDR3 is TGTGCCAGCAGGCGGGGACAGGTAAACTACGAGCAGTACTTC. The J gene is TRBJ2-7, the V gene TRBV6-4, with 8 bases lining up with TRBD1. V gave up 6 bases and J gave up 3 bases; unmatched junction bases: 7. Looked up from germline, CDR1 is MRHNA and CDR2 is SNTAGT. This CDR3 is built from 14 residues.

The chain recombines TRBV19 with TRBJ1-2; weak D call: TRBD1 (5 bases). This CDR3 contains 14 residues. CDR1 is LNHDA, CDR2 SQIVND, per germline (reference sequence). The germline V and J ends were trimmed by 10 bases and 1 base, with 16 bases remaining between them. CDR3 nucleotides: TGTGCCACCTCCCCGGCAGGGTTTAACTATGGCTACACCTTC. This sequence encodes CATSPAGFNYGYTF.

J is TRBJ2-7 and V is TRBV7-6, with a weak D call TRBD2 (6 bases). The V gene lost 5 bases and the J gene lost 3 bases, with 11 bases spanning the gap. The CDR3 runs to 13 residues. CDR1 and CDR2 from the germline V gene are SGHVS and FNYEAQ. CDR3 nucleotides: TGTGCCAGCAGCCCCTCCGGGGGCTACGAGCAGTACTTC. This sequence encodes CASSPSGGYEQYF.

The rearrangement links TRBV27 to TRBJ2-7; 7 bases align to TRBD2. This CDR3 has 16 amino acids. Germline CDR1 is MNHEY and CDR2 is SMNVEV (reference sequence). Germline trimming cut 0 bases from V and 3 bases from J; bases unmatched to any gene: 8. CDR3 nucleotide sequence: TGTGCCAGCAGTTTATCCGCGGGGGAGGCAATCTACGAGCAGTACTTC. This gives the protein CASSLSAGEAIYEQYF.

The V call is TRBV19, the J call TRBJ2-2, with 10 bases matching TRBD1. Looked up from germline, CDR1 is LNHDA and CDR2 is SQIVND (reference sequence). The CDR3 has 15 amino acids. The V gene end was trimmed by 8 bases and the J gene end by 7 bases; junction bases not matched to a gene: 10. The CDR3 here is CASWPGQGLGGELFF. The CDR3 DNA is TGTGCCAGTTGGCCGGGACAGGGGTTAGGCGGGGAGCTGTTTTTT. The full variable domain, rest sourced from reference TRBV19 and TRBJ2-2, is DGGITQSPKYLFRKEGQNVTLSCEQNLNHDAMYWYRQDPGQGLRLIYYSQIVNDFQKGDIAEGYSVSREKKESFPLTVTSAQKNPTAFYLCASWPGQGLGGELFFGEGSRLTVL.

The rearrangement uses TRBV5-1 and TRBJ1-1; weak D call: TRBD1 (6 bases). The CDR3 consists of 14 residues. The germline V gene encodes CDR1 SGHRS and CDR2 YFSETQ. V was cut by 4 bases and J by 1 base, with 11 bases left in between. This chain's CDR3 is CASSKGQPNTEAFF. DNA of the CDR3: TGCGCCAGCAGCAAAGGACAGCCGAACACTGAAGCTTTCTTT.

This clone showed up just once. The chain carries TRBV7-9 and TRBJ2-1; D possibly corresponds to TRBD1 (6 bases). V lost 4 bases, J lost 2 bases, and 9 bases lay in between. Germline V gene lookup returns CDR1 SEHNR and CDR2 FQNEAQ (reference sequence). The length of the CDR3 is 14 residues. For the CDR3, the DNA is TGTGCCAGCAGCTCGGGGACACCCTACAATGAGCAGTTCTTC. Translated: CASSSGTPYNEQFF.